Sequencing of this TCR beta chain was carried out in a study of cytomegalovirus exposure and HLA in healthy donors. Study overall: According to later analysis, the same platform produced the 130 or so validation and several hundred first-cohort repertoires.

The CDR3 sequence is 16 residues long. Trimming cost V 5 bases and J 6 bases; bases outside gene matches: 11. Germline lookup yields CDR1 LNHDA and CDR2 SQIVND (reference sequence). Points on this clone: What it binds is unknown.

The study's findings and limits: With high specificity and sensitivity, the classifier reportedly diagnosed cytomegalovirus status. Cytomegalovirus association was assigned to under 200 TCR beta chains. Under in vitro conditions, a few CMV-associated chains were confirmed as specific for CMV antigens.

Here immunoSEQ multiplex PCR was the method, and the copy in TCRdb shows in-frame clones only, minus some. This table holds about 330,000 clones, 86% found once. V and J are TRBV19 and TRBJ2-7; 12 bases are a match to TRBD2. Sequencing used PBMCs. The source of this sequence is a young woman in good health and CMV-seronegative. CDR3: CASSALTSGRTREQYF. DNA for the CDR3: TGTGCCAGTAGTGCACTAACTAGCGGGAGGACTCGCGAGCAGTACTTC.